This T cell receptor beta chain comes out of a study of OX40 agonist ivuxolimab in advanced cancers. This clone was seen only once. This CDR3 is 13 amino acids long. The V end was cut by 0 bases, the J end by 14 bases, with 16 bases between. Germline V gene sequence: CDR1 SGHTS, CDR2 YDEGEE. Libraries were prepared by immunoSEQ multiplex PCR; TCRdb keeps only in-frame clonotypes and omits some of them. The table has 40,000 to 55,000 clones, 80% seen once. This chain joins TRBV5-8 and TRBJ2-3; D is uncertain. This sample comprised CD4+ or CD8+ T cells sorted from blood, obtained in a trial of the OX40 agonist ivuxolimab. The sequence came from an adult with an advanced solid tumor such as melanoma, head and neck, liver or kidney cancer. CDR3 in DNA: TGTGCCAGCAGCTTGGGAGTCGGCGCGCCAGGGTATTTT. The encoded protein is CASSLGVGAPGYF.